This TCR beta chain was retrieved from a study of Tregs in tolerant kidney transplant recipients. Study details: The nonmyeloablative bone marrow transplants came from related graft donors, with transient mixed chimerism.

This CDR3 has 14 amino acids. Germline V gives CDR1 SGHRS, CDR2 YFSETQ. J was trimmed by 7 bases and V by 3 bases; bases with no gene match: 9. The assay was immunoSEQ multiplex PCR, and TCRdb's table has in-frame clones only and misses some. The repertoire has nearly 15,000 clones, just under 80% of them found once; the top ten carry 1.5% to 2%. With regard to this clone: Its target is not known.

CD4+CD25+CD127- Tregs, CD4+CD25- non-Tregs, CD4 and CD8 cells were sorted. Findings of the study overall: This study did not directly address biological reproducibility.

The chain combines TRBV5-1 with TRBJ2-7, with TRBD1 matching 8 bases. The source is a human donor who received a combined kidney and bone marrow transplant. The specimen was Tregs from blood, collected before the transplant. CDR3 region: CASSSGQGLGEQYF. The CDR3 nucleotides are TGCGCCAGCAGCTCCGGACAGGGCCTGGGTGAGCAGTACTTC. The full variable domain, completed using reference TRBV5-1 and TRBJ2-7, is KAGVTQTPRYLIKTRGQQVTLSCSPISGHRSVSWYQQTPGQGLQFLFEYFSETQRNKGNFPGRFSGRQFSNSRSEMNVSTLELGDSALYLCASSSGQGLGEQYFGPGTRLTVT.